This TCR beta chain came from a study of technical replicates of blood from a handful of donors. Germline V CDR1 and CDR2: MNHEY, SVGAGI. This CDR3 region has 15 residues. Trimming took 2 bases from V and 7 from J; bases not matched to a gene: 4. The data were produced by immunoSEQ multiplex PCR, yet TCRdb's version contains in-frame clones alone and is incomplete. Among approximately 99,000 clones, around 96% were seen once, and the ten largest hold under 0.45%. The sequenced sample consisted of T cells isolated from PBMCs. The chain combines TRBV6-5 with TRBJ2-1; 11 bases are shared with TRBD2. The origin of this receptor is a human donor in good health. The CDR3 region has the DNA TGTGCCAGCAGTTACGTAGCGGGAGGGAGTAATGAGCAGTTCTTC. Encoded protein: CASSYVAGGSNEQFF.